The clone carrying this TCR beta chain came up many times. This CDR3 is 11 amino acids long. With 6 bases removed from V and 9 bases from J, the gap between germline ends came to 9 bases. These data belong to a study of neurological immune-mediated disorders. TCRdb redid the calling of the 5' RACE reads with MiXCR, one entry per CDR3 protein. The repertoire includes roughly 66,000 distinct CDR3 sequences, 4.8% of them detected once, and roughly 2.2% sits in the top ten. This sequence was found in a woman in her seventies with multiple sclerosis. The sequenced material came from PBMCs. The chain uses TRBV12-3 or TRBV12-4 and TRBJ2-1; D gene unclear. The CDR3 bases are TGTGCCAGCAGATTCCGCGGTGAGCAGTTCTTC. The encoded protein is CASRFRGEQFF.